The text below deals with one TCR beta chain. The sample holds a few counts of this clonotype. Its recognized antigen is unknown. One base away there is no much larger clone; base qualities are not given. The germline V gene supplies CDR1 SQVTM and CDR2 ANQGSEA. Counted from cysteine to phenylalanine, this CDR3 has 16 amino acids. CDR3 DNA only is kept here, 48 bases in frame from base 1. V ends up 3 bases short and J 3 bases short, with an unmatched junction base count of 11. The library relied on RT-PCR. The sequencer listed for this sample is Illumina HiSeq 2500. TCRdb reran the public reads through fastp at Q25 and MiXCR, keeping productive beta chains. Rows are unified per CDR3 protein, each entry keeping the most common DNA and genes. In all, the sample holds a few hundred thousand distinct CDR3 sequences, and approximately 20% of those were seen once. The ten largest clones capture about a tenth of the sample.

This entry belongs to a study of response to subunit inactivated influenza vaccine (dated by TCRdb to 2017 to 2018). The study in broad terms: To follow how T cells responded to a trivalent subunit inactivated influenza vaccine, the researchers relied on deep quantitative profiling of the T cell receptor repertoire. Results and caveats for the whole study, not just this receptor: The authors proposed that each seasonal influenza vaccination may bring in only a limited number of new T cells.

The sequence joins TRBV29-1 to TRBJ2-1; 7 nucleotides in the junction match TRBD2. The sequenced sample was PBMCs from blood, obtained around 22 months after vaccination. This clonotype was sampled from a man in his fifties or sixties who received an inactivated influenza vaccine. Donor details come from another sample of the same person, matched by shared clones. The sequence in DNA is TGCAGCGTTGAGGTGGGAGGGCCGTTTAGCTACAATGAGCAGTTCTTC. Protein translation: CSVEVGGPFSYNEQFF.